This T cell receptor (beta chain) stems from a study of cytomegalovirus exposure and HLA in healthy donors. The CDR3 totals 17 residues. V shed 2 bases, J shed 8 bases, and the junction held 12 bases outside the gene matches. From germline, CDR1 is SGHTA and CDR2 FQGNSA. Points from the study as a whole: TCR clusters originating in the first cohort tended to co-occur in the approximately 120 validation repertoires, according to a later analysis. Generally TCR sequences proved uncommon, though certain public TCRs appeared in numerous donors.

Measured with immunoSEQ multiplex PCR; TCRdb has only the in-frame clones, and not every one. The sample holds about 240,000 clones, around 85% seen once. On this clone: Its antigen is as yet unknown.

The chain employs TRBV7-2 and TRBJ1-3; 10 bases match TRBD1. Sequencing was carried out using PBMCs. The TCR originated in a woman aged 25 to 39 in good health and CMV-seropositive. The CDR3 DNA sequence: TGTGCCAGCAGCTTACGGTTTAGGGGACAGGGGACGCACACCATATATTTT. Its protein is CASSLRFRGQGTHTIYF.